This T cell receptor (beta chain) was sequenced in a study of blood T cell repertoires in COVID-19. There are 14 residues in the CDR3. Trimming removed 5 bases at V and 0 bases at J, with 11 bases between. The germline V gene encodes CDR1 SGHAT and CDR2 FQDESV (reference sequence). In its sample, this clone was seen a few times. The table came from immunoSEQ multiplex PCR; TCRdb's copy has only in-frame clones and leaves some out. The sample shows about 60,000 clones, 80% to 90% of them seen only once. The clonotype was recovered from a human donor in a cohort sampled during active COVID-19. This sequence joins TRBV11-1 and TRBJ2-7, with D possibly matching TRBD1 (6 bases). Sequenced sample: peripheral blood. As DNA, the CDR3 is TGTGCCAGCAGCAACACAGGGTACTCCTACGAGCAGTACTTC. Protein sequence: CASSNTGYSYEQYF. The variable domain in full, completed from reference TRBV11-1 and TRBJ2-7, reads EAEVAQSPRYKITEKSQAVAFWCDPISGHATLYWYRQILGQGPELLVQFQDESVVDDSQLPKDRFSAERLKGVDSTLKIQPAELGDSAMYLCASSNTGYSYEQYFGPGTRLTVT.